This T cell receptor beta chain was profiled in a study of OX40 agonist ivuxolimab in advanced cancers. About the research overall: Ivuxolimab, which patients received intravenously every 2 weeks, was dosed at 0.01 to 10 mg/kg. Whole-study results and caveats: The work left the antigen specificity of expanded peripheral T cells undetermined.

TCRdb's table, derived via immunoSEQ multiplex PCR, lists solely in-frame clones and lacks some. The sample lists some 90,000 clones; around 90% were seen once. This clone was detected once. Its antigen remains unidentified. Germline CDR1 reads MDHEN; CDR2 reads SYDVKM. V dropped 4 bases and J dropped 4 bases, with 7 bases sitting between them. CDR3 length equals 12 residues. Sequencing was performed on CD4+ or CD8+ T cells sorted from blood, taken in a trial of the OX40 agonist ivuxolimab. This chain connects TRBV28 to TRBJ1-2; a possible D gene is TRBD1 (5 bases). This TCR was sampled from an adult with an advanced solid tumor such as melanoma, head and neck, liver or kidney cancer. CDR3 residues: CASSSDSYGYTF. Written as DNA, the CDR3 is TGTGCCAGCAGTTCTGACAGCTATGGCTACACCTTC.